This T cell receptor (beta chain) stems from a study of early T cells in non-severe SARS-CoV-2 infection. Study-wide context: Chains were not paired, and sequencing was done on bulk RNA from unsorted whole blood. Broader study findings: Matching results from VDJdb favored anti-spike CD8 responses, leaving private and CD4 specificities undetected.

This CDR3 region has 16 residues. Germline V lookup: CDR1 SGHDT, CDR2 YYEEEE. Losses at the gene ends were 0 bases for V and 2 bases for J; bases not matched to a gene: 6. From the 5' RACE reads, TCRdb called clonotypes with MiXCR, one entry per CDR3 protein. Among roughly 28,000 distinct CDR3 sequences listed, about 5.1% were seen once. This clonotype is classed as medium-sized. Its antigen is not identified. Sequencing input: whole blood. This receptor was taken from an adult who was a healthcare worker with PCR-confirmed SARS-CoV-2 infection or an uninfected control (not recorded which). The rearrangement joins TRBV5-6 to TRBJ2-7; 9 nucleotides line up with TRBD1. The CDR3 coding sequence is TGTGCCAGCAGCTTGGCCACGGGACAGGGTCCCTACGAGCAGTACTTC. Translating it yields CASSLATGQGPYEQYF.